This T cell receptor (beta chain) was profiled in a study of T cell responses to AZD1222 COVID-19 vaccine. Study outcomes and limitations: Baseline testing showed seropositivity in only six AZD1222 recipients. Reportedly, nearly half of unique spike TCRs recognized epitopes outside B.1.351/B.1.1.7 mutations.

A note on this clone: What it recognizes is unknown.

Produced via immunoSEQ multiplex PCR; TCRdb's table is partial and in-frame only. Of roughly 120,000 clones listed, around 85% were seen once; the top ten hold about 1.5%. This CDR3 comprises 16 residues. Germline CDR1 and CDR2: LGHNA and YNFKEQ. The V gene lost 0 bases and the J gene lost 2 bases, with 13 bases spanning the gap. This sample comprised peripheral blood, obtained on day 0 of AZD1222 vaccination. The TCR comes from an adult in good health. This sequence joins TRBV4-2 and TRBJ1-1; D is unresolved. CDR3 DNA sequence: TGTGCCAGCAGCCAAGAAGTCGCTAGGACTAACACTGAAGCTTTCTTT. Translation gives CASSQEVARTNTEAFF.